One sample yielded the 24 T cell receptor beta chains listed below, sequenced in a study of blood T cell repertoires in COVID-19. This table comes from immunoSEQ multiplex PCR, and its TCRdb copy is limited to in-frame clones, with some not included. The repertoire holds 70,000 or so clones, with approximately 84% as singletons. Sequencing was carried out using peripheral blood. These receptors were obtained from a man aged 45-60 years with COVID-19, enrolled during active disease.

This chain links TRBV24-1 with TRBJ1-5; TRBD1 might be the D (6 bases). Trimming removed 9 bases from V and 0 bases from J, with 11 bases in between. The CDR3 sequence is 14 residues long. CDR1 KGHDR and CDR2 SFDVKD come from the germline V gene. CDR3 region: CATSHRDSNQPQHF. As DNA, the CDR3 is TGTGCCACCTCACACAGGGATAGCAATCAGCCCCAGCATTTT.

CDR3 sequence (DNA): TGTGCCAGCAGCTTAGTGACTAGAAGCACAGATACGCAGTATTTT. Translated, it gives CASSLVTRSTDTQYF. This chain connects TRBV7-2 to TRBJ2-3; the D gene is possibly TRBD2 (6 bases). V was cut by 1 base and J by 0 bases, with 8 bases left in between. This CDR3 contains 15 residues. Germline V gives CDR1 SGHTA, CDR2 FQGNSA. The full variable domain, rest sourced from reference TRBV7-2 and TRBJ2-3, is GAGVSQSPSNKVTEKGKDVELRCDPISGHTALYWYRQSLGQGLEFLIYFQGNSAPDKSGLPSDRFSAERTGGSVSTLTIQRTQQEDSAVYLCASSLVTRSTDTQYFGPGTRLTVL.

The chain employs TRBV13 and TRBJ2-3; 9 bases line up with TRBD2. This CDR3 has 16 amino acids. V was clipped by 5 bases and J by 6 bases; unmatched bases: 12. Germline CDR1 PRHDT, CDR2 FYEKMQ (reference sequence). CDR3 protein: CASSRKLSGRLDTQYF. For the CDR3, the DNA is TGTGCCAGCAGCCGTAAACTCAGCGGGAGGTTGGATACGCAGTATTTT.

In this sample, this clone turned up once. The chain combines TRBV9 with TRBJ1-1, with 7 positions matching TRBD1. With V trimmed by 6 bases and J by 0 bases, 5 bases remained unmatched. Germline CDR1 SGDLS, CDR2 YYNGEE. The CDR3 runs to 14 residues. The DNA of the CDR3 is TGTGCCAGCACCGGGACAGAGATGAACACTGAAGCTTTCTTT. This gives the protein CASTGTEMNTEAFF. The variable domain in full, with the rest retrieved from reference TRBV9 and TRBJ1-1, is DSGVTQTPKHLITATGQRVTLRCSPRSGDLSVYWYQQSLDQGLQFLIQYYNGEERAKGNILERFSAQQFPDLHSELNLSSLELGDSALYFCASTGTEMNTEAFFGQGTRLTVV.

J is TRBJ2-7 and V is TRBV6-1; no firm D call. Germline CDR1 is MNHNS and CDR2 is SASEGT. The length of the CDR3 is 14 residues. Trimming pared 3 bases from V and 4 bases from J, leaving 13 bases between. In nucleotides, the CDR3 is TGTGCCAGCAGTGATACTAACCGAAAGTACGAGCAGTACTTC. Its translation is CASSDTNRKYEQYF.

The V gene is TRBV3-1 (or the pseudogene TRBV3-2), the J gene TRBJ2-7, with no clear D. CDR1 and CDR2 from the germline V gene are LGHDT and YNNKEL (reference sequence). Trimming left V 3 bases short and J 0 bases short, with 9 bases between. The CDR3 runs to 14 residues. This CDR3 is CASSHTESSYEQYF. As DNA, the CDR3 is TGTGCCAGCAGCCACACGGAGAGCTCCTACGAGCAGTACTTC.

The V call is TRBV19, the J call TRBJ1-5; possible D gene TRBD1, 5 bases. The V end lost 3 bases, the J end lost 9 bases, and 18 bases lay between the germline ends. The V gene's germline CDR1 is LNHDA and CDR2 SQIVND (reference sequence). The length of the CDR3 is 15 residues. The CDR3 sequence is CASSMGGAGLRPQHF. The CDR3 DNA reads as TGTGCCAGTAGTATGGGAGGTGCAGGGCTAAGGCCCCAGCATTTT.

The V and J genes are TRBV6-5 and TRBJ1-3, with TRBD1 as a possible D gene (5 bases). There are 14 residues in the CDR3. Germline V gives CDR1 MNHEY, CDR2 SVGAGI. Trimming removed 6 bases at V and 4 bases at J, with 13 bases between. The CDR3 spells CASRSAGQGNTIYF. The CDR3 nucleotides are TGTGCCAGCAGGTCGGCAGGGCAAGGAAACACCATATATTTT.

In DNA form, the CDR3 reads TGTGCCAGCAGCGTAGCGCAGACTAGCAGCTACAATGAGCAGTTCTTC. Its protein is CASSVAQTSSYNEQFF. The gene calls are TRBV9 and TRBJ2-1; TRBD2 aligns across 7 bases. In germline, CDR1 is SGDLS, CDR2 YYNGEE. The ends lost 0 bases at V and 3 bases at J; junction bases unmatched: 6. This CDR3 is 16 amino acids long. Full variable domain (outside the CDR3, taken from reference TRBV9 and TRBJ2-1): DSGVTQTPKHLITATGQRVTLRCSPRSGDLSVYWYQQSLDQGLQFLIQYYNGEERAKGNILERFSAQQFPDLHSELNLSSLELGDSALYFCASSVAQTSSYNEQFFGPGTRLTVL.

V usage is TRBV23-1 and J usage is TRBJ1-2; 8 bases line up with TRBD1. TRBV23-1 has ORF status, its function being uncertain. V was clipped by 3 bases and J by 1 base; unmatched bases: 10. This CDR3 has 17 residues. The chain's CDR3 is CASSHDRGWPLNYGYTF. Written as DNA, the CDR3 is TGCGCCAGCAGTCATGACAGGGGTTGGCCACTTAACTATGGCTACACCTTC.

This sequence joins TRBV10-2 and TRBJ2-7; a possible D gene is TRBD2 (6 bases). This CDR3 comprises 15 residues. CDR1 is WSHSY, CDR2 SAAADI, per germline. V was shortened by 6 bases and J by 2 bases, with 17 bases between the two germline ends. In nucleotides, the CDR3 is TGCGCCAGCAGGGTCCTCGGGGGAGTGGCCTACGAGCAGTACTTC. Its translation: CASRVLGGVAYEQYF.

The gene calls are TRBV7-9 and TRBJ2-7; 7 positions agree with TRBD2. V lost 5 bases and J lost 5; bases outside the gene matches: 6. This CDR3 is 13 amino acids long. The germline gives CDR1 SEHNR, CDR2 FQNEAQ (reference sequence). CDR3: CASSKSGTHEQYF. CDR3 nucleotides: TGTGCCAGCAGCAAGAGCGGGACCCACGAGCAGTACTTC.

This clone was seen only once. The CDR3 reads CASSRRGQHYTEAFF. CDR3 nucleotide sequence: TGTGCCAGCAGCCGTCGAGGACAGCACTACACTGAAGCTTTCTTT. V usage is TRBV11-2 and J usage is TRBJ1-1, with TRBD1 as a possible D gene (6 bases). Germline V gives CDR1 SGHAT, CDR2 FQNNGV. The ends were cut back, 5 bases at V and 3 bases at J, with 16 bases in the middle. This CDR3 region has 15 residues. Together with reference TRBV11-2 and TRBJ1-1, the CDR3 gives the full variable domain: EAGVAQSPRYKIIEKRQSVAFWCNPISGHATLYWYQQILGQGPKLLIQFQNNGVVDDSQLPKDRFSAERLKGVDSTLKIQPAKLEDSAVYLCASSRRGQHYTEAFFGQGTRLTVV.

This clone was recorded only once. V gene TRBV4-1 combines with J gene TRBJ2-3, with 7 bases aligning to TRBD2. This CDR3 contains 15 residues. Trimming removed 1 base from V and 2 bases from J; junction bases left unmatched: 3. The germline gives CDR1 MGHRA, CDR2 YSYEKL. The CDR3 coding sequence is TGCGCCAGCAGCCAAGGACTAGCAGACACAGATACGCAGTATTTT. Encoded protein: CASSQGLADTDTQYF.

This clone occurred a few times. V usage is TRBV19 and J usage is TRBJ1-1; D remains unclear. Germline loops: CDR1 LNHDA, CDR2 SQIVND (reference sequence). Trimming stripped 6 bases from V and 0 bases from J, with 14 bases between. The CDR3 spans 15 residues. DNA for the CDR3: TGTGCCAGTAGGGGCGCGCAGTCGGTGAACACTGAAGCTTTCTTT. Translation gives CASRGAQSVNTEAFF.

V is TRBV19 and J is TRBJ1-5; maybe TRBD1 (5 bases). The V and J ends lost 5 bases and 11 bases respectively, with 22 bases between them. Germline lookup yields CDR1 LNHDA and CDR2 SQIVND (reference sequence). This CDR3 has 15 residues. The CDR3 nucleotides are TGTGCCAGTAGTCCCCCAGGTAGGGGCGGGGAGGCCCAGCATTTT. It codes for CASSPPGRGGEAQHF.

The chain joins TRBV19 to TRBJ1-1, with 7 bases identical to TRBD1. V lost 1 base and J lost 3; bases outside the gene matches: 5. Germline CDR1 LNHDA, CDR2 SQIVND (reference sequence). CDR3 length: 15 residues. The CDR3 is CASSIAGTAHTEAFF. CDR3 sequence (DNA): TGTGCCAGTAGTATAGCAGGGACAGCTCACACTGAAGCTTTCTTT.

The table lists this clone with a count of one. The chain uses TRBV19 and TRBJ1-6; 7 nucleotides match TRBD1. V shed 0 bases and J 0 bases; nucleotides not matched to a gene: 23. This CDR3 has 24 amino acids. The germline CDR1 and CDR2 sequences are LNHDA and SQIVND (reference sequence). The CDR3 bases are TGTGCCAGTAGTATAGACCGAGACAGGGCAATTCGGGATCATGGGGGCTCCTATAATTCACCCCTCCACTTT. Its translation is CASSIDRDRAIRDHGGSYNSPLHF.

This clone was picked up one time. The DNA of the CDR3 is TGTGCCAGCAGCGGACAGGCCGTCTCCTACAATGAGCAGTTCTTC. This translates into CASSGQAVSYNEQFF. This chain joins TRBV7-2 and TRBJ2-1; 7 bases fit TRBD1. This CDR3 has 15 residues. V was pared by 5 bases and J by 0 bases, with 4 bases of the junction left unmatched. Per germline, CDR1 SGHTA and CDR2 FQGNSA.

V and J are TRBV30 and TRBJ1-1; unclear D gene. Germline loops: CDR1 GTSNPN, CDR2 SVGIG (reference sequence). The CDR3 spans 13 residues. Trimming removed 0 bases from V and 0 bases from J, with 5 bases in between. In DNA form, the CDR3 reads TGTGCCTGGAGTGTACAAATGAACACTGAAGCTTTCTTT. Its protein is CAWSVQMNTEAFF.

The V and J genes are TRBV19 and TRBJ2-2; 7 bases line up with TRBD1. The CDR3 covers 13 residues. J gave up 4 bases and V 6 bases, and 2 bases lay outside the gene matches. Germline-derived CDR1 and CDR2 are LNHDA and SQIVND (reference sequence). CDR3 coding DNA: TGTGCCAGTAGCCGACAGGGCACCGGGGAGCTGTTTTTT. It yields the protein CASSRQGTGELFF.

The J gene is TRBJ2-3, the V gene TRBV6-5, with a weak D call TRBD2 (5 bases). This CDR3 region has 15 residues. V was pared by 5 bases and J by 1 base, with 13 bases between. Germline V CDR1 and CDR2: MNHEY, SVGAGI. The CDR3 sequence is CASSRLPEGTDTQYF. The CDR3 nucleotides read TGTGCCAGCAGTCGACTACCGGAGGGCACAGATACGCAGTATTTT.

The V and J genes are TRBV11-2 and TRBJ2-3; 7 bases agree with TRBD1. The length of the CDR3 is 14 residues. The ends lost 10 bases at V and 3 bases at J; junction bases unmatched: 10. CDR1 SGHAT and CDR2 FQNNGV come from the germline V gene. The CDR3: CATAPGQNTDTQYF. CDR3 DNA sequence: TGTGCCACAGCCCCGGGACAGAATACAGATACGCAGTATTTT.

V is TRBV6-5 and J is TRBJ2-7, with 8 bases identical to TRBD2. Trimming at V came to 0 bases and at J to 4 bases, leaving 2 bases not matched to a gene. The germline gives CDR1 MNHEY, CDR2 SVGAGI. This CDR3 has 14 amino acids. The CDR3 DNA reads as TGTGCCAGCAGTTACTCGCCTAGCGGGTACGAGCAGTACTTC. Its protein is CASSYSPSGYEQYF.